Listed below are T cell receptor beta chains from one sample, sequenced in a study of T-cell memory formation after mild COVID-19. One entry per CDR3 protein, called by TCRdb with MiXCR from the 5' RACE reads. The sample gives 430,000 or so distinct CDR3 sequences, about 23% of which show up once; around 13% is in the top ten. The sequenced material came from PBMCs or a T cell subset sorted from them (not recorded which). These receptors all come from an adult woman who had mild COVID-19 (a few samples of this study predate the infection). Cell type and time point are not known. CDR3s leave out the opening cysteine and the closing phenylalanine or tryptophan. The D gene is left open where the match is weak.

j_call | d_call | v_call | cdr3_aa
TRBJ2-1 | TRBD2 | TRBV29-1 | SVDSDGRALNEQL
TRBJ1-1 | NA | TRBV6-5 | ASSSPTGFSAF
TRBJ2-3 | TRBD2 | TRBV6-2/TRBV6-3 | ASSYSIGGRAADTQY
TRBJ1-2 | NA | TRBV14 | ASSQVDYGYT
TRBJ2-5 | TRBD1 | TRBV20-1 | SARDIDRGETQY
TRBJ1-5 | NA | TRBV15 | ATTAYSNQPQH
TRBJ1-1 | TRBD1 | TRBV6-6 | ASTFRDRGGTEAF
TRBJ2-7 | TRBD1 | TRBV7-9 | ASSPGQGRGAYEQY
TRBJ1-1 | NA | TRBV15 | ATSSHGQLEAF
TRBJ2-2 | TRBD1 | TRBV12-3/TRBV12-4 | ASSPGTGQTGELF
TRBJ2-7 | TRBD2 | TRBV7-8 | ASSLPSGRFHEQY
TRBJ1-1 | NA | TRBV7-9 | ASSPGVIGGTEAF
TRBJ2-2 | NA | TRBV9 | ASSASGLMSGELF
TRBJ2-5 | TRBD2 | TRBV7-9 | ASSLGGTESGRPLSQY
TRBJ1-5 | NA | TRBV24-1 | ATSDPSGGNQPQH
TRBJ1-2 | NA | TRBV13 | ASSLGHQIWGGYT
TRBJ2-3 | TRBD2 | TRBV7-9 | ASSFTTALAVSTDTQY
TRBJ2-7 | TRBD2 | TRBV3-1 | ASSQAGGTYEQY
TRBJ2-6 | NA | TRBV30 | AWSVMPGANVLT
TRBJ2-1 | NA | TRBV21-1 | ASSSAVRMVSSYNEQF
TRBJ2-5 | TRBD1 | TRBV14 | ASSLPRDRIQETQY
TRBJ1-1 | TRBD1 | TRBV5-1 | ASSLARWDRDWNTEAF
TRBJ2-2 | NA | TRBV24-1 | ATSDFTGHLGVSTGELF
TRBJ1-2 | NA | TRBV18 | ASSSILNYGYT
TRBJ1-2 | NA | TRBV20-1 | SAKTGTAYGYT
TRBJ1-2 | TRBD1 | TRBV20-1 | SARAGTGTGYT
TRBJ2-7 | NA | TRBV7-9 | ASSLALGYEQY
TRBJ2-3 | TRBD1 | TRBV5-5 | ASSPWTGGTDTQY
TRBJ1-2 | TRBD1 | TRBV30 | AGPFRGQGYGYT
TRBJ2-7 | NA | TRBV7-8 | ASSLALRLEQY
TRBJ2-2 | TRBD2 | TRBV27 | ASRLAGADGELF
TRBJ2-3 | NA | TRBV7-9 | ASSFPTPDTQY
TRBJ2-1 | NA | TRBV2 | ASSEGQSLYNEQF
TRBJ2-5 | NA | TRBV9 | ASSATAGETQY
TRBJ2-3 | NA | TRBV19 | ASSLSGEGFQRDTQY
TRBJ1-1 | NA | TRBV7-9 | ASSVTANTEAF
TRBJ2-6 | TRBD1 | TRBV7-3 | ASSSPPTGAISGANVLT
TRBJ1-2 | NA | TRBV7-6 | ASSLNAGNYGYT
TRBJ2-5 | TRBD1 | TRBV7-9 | ASSVDRHQETQY
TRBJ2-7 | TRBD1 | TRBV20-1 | SAFSDRGDSYEQY
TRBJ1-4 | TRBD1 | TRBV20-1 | SAKELALGTVNEKLF
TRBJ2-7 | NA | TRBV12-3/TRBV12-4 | ASSPQTVSYEQY
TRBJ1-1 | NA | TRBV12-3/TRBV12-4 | ASSLDEGNTEAF
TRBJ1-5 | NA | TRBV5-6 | ASSLQGPDQPQH
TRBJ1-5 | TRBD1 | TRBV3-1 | ASSLGTDSNQPQH
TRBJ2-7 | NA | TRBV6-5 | ASSYSGAHEQY
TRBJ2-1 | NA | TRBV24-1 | ATRTTGGSYNEQF
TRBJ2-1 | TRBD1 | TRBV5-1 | ASSWRQGARYNEQF
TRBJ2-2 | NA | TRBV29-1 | SVEGGGGTGELF